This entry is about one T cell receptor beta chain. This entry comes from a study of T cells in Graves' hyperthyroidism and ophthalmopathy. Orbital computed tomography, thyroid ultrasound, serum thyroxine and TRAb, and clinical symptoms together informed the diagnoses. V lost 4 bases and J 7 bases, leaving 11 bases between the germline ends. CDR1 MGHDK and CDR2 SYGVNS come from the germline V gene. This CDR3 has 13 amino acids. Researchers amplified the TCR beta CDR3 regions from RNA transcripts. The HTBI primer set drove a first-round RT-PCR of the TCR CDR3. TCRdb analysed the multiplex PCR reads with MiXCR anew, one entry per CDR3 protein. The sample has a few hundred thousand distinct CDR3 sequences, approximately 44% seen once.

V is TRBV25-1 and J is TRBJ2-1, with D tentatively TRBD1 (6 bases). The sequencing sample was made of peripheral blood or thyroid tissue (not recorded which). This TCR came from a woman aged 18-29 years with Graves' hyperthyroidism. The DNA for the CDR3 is TGTGCCAGCAGTGGCAGGGGAACGAATGAGCAGTTCTTC. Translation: CASSGRGTNEQFF.